The T cell receptor (beta chain) under discussion was sequenced for a study of cytomegalovirus exposure and HLA in healthy donors. Study-wide findings and caveats: Presence/absence analyses supposed approximately even sequencing depth among donors.

Trimming removed 1 base at V and 3 bases at J, with 10 bases between. Germline V CDR1 and CDR2: SEHNR, FQNEAQ (reference sequence). The CDR3 runs to 14 residues. Use of 60 Vbeta and 13 Jbeta primers characterized the PCR. Some clones are missing from TCRdb's copy, which holds only in-frame ones; the method was immunoSEQ multiplex PCR. Of roughly 150,000 clones in the sample, more than 80% were seen once. Points on this clone: Its antigen is not identified.

The chain couples TRBV7-9 to TRBJ2-7; D is perhaps TRBD2 (6 bases). The receptor was derived from a woman in her 40s in good health and CMV-seropositive. The specimen sequenced was PBMCs. CDR3 sequence reads: CASSLGAGRYEQYF. The CDR3 bases are TGTGCCAGCAGCTTAGGAGCGGGCCGCTACGAGCAGTACTTC.